Listed below are T cell receptor beta chains from one sample, sequenced in a study of OX40 agonist ivuxolimab in advanced cancers. Data came from immunoSEQ multiplex PCR; TCRdb stores just in-frame clones and leaves some out. The sample carries tens of thousands of clones, about 86% recorded once. Sample: CD4+ or CD8+ T cells sorted from blood, taken in a trial of the OX40 agonist ivuxolimab. The receptor set was obtained from an adult with an advanced solid tumor such as melanoma, head and neck, liver or kidney cancer. Each CDR3 is given with its conserved first and last residue. A D gene is named only where the DNA matches it firmly. The size of a clone is reported for some rows only, either as once, few or many, or as a class for expanded clones.

j_call clone_size v_call d_call cdr3_nt cdr3_aa
TRBJ2-3 NA TRBV11-3 TRBD2 TGTGCCAGCAGCTTAAGCGGGGCCGCTCGGGGCACAGATACGCAGTATTTT CASSLSGAARGTDTQYF
TRBJ1-2 NA TRBV5-6 NA TGTGCCAGCAGTAACCAGGCAGGGGCTACCTTC CASSNQAGATF
TRBJ1-6 NA TRBV19 TRBD1 TGTGCCAGTGAAGCTACCGGGACAGGGGGTTCACCCCTCCACTTT CASEATGTGGSPLHF
TRBJ1-2 NA TRBV6-5 NA TGTGCCAGCCTCTCGGAGGGGGGGCCCTATGGCTACACCTTC CASLSEGGPYGYTF
TRBJ1-2 NA TRBV6-6 TRBD1 TGTGCCAGCAGTGACCCGGGACAGGCTAATGGCTACACCTTC CASSDPGQANGYTF
TRBJ2-5 NA TRBV4-2 TRBD1 TGTGCCAGCAGCCATCAAAGGACAGGGGAGGAGACCCAGTACTTC CASSHQRTGEETQYF
TRBJ2-1 NA TRBV19 NA TGTGCCAGTAGCGTCACCCCAATCGGGAATGAGCAGTTCTTC CASSVTPIGNEQFF
TRBJ2-7 few TRBV7-2 NA TGTGCCAGCAGCCTTTTTCGGGACACGGGTCGCTACGAGCAGTACTTC CASSLFRDTGRYEQYF
TRBJ1-3 NA TRBV5-1 TRBD1 TGCGCCAGCAGCCCCGGGACAGGTGCGAGTCGGGAAAACACCATATATTTT CASSPGTGASRENTIYF
TRBJ2-1 NA TRBV25-1 NA TGTGCCAGCAGTGAATTTTTAGAACAGTTCTTC CASSEFLEQFF
TRBJ1-2 NA TRBV7-2 NA TGTGCCAGCAGCTCATCAACACCGAGGGACTATGGCTACACCTTC CASSSSTPRDYGYTF
TRBJ2-1 NA TRBV12-5 TRBD2 TGTGCTAGTGGTTTGGCCGCGGGGGTATCCTACAATGAGCAGTTCTTC CASGLAAGVSYNEQFF
TRBJ2-5 NA TRBV5-6 TRBD1 TGTGCCAGCAGCTTGGCCGGGACAGGGTTTAGGGAGACCCAGTACTTC CASSLAGTGFRETQYF
TRBJ1-1 NA TRBV6-5 NA TGTGCCAGCAGCCCCGGGCCAAGGGCAGGGTCTTTCTTT CASSPGPRAGSFF
TRBJ2-2 NA TRBV5-4 TRBD2 TGTGCCAGCAGCTTGTACAGCGGGGGGACCGGGGAGCTGTTTTTT CASSLYSGGTGELFF
TRBJ1-5 NA TRBV28 TRBD1 TGTGCCAGCAGACGACAGGGGAGCAATCAGCCCCAGCATTTT CASRRQGSNQPQHF
TRBJ1-1 NA TRBV7-9 NA TGTGCCAGCAGCCTGGGCCGACGAGGCAGCACTGAAGCTTTCTTT CASSLGRRGSTEAFF
TRBJ2-7 few TRBV29-1 TRBD1 TGCAGCGCGCGTCGTGTCGGGACAGGGGCCTACGAGCAGTACTTC CSARRVGTGAYEQYF
TRBJ2-7 NA TRBV5-1 NA TGCGCCAGCAGCTTGGTGGCAGGGGGGAAGACCTCCCTCTACGAGCAGTACTTC CASSLVAGGKTSLYEQYF
TRBJ1-1 NA TRBV19 NA TGTGCCAGTAGTACCCGGACAGTCACTGAAGCTTTCTTT CASSTRTVTEAFF
TRBJ2-7 NA TRBV6-1 NA TGTGCCAGCATTGTAGGCAGGGGAATAGCCGAGCAGTACTTC CASIVGRGIAEQYF
TRBJ1-1 NA TRBV12-1 NA TGTGCCAGCAGCTTTAGGGGAACGGCCCTTGAAACTGAAGCTTTCTTT CASSFRGTALETEAFF
TRBJ1-6 once TRBV19 NA TGTGCCAGTAGTCCAGACAGAGCCCCAGGTTCACCCCTCCACTTT CASSPDRAPGSPLHF
TRBJ1-2 NA TRBV27 TRBD1 TGTGCCAGCAGTTCATACAGGGGGGGGTCTAACTATGGCTACACCTTC CASSSYRGGSNYGYTF
TRBJ2-1 NA TRBV6-5 NA TGTGCCAGCAGTTACGAGGGGCGCTCCTACAATGAGCAGTTCTTC CASSYEGRSYNEQFF
TRBJ1-3 NA TRBV4-1 NA TGCGCCAGCAGCCAAGAAGGGGAGAGAGAAAACACCATATATTTT CASSQEGERENTIYF
TRBJ1-3 NA TRBV7-9 NA TGTGCCAGCAGCTTATCCGGACGAAACACCATATATTTT CASSLSGRNTIYF
TRBJ2-1 NA TRBV6-5 NA TGTGCCAGCAGGGGCCCCTGGGGCTACAATGAGCAGTTCTTC CASRGPWGYNEQFF
TRBJ1-2 NA TRBV10-3 TRBD1 TGTGCCATCAGTGAACAGGGGGTCGGAGGCTACACCTTC CAISEQGVGGYTF
TRBJ1-2 NA TRBV27 TRBD1 TGTGCCAGCAGTTTAGCAGGGGGCTATGGCTACACCTTC CASSLAGGYGYTF
TRBJ2-3 NA TRBV29-1 NA TGCAGCGTTCGGGGGACGGGCGCAGATACGCAGTATTTT CSVRGTGADTQYF
TRBJ1-2 NA TRBV6-5 TRBD1 TGTGCCAGCAGAGAGACAGGGGGCGGCTACACCTTC CASRETGGGYTF
TRBJ1-1 NA TRBV10-3 TRBD1 TGTGCCATCACCCCGACAGGGAGATTTGACACTGAAGCTTTCTTT CAITPTGRFDTEAFF
TRBJ2-6 NA TRBV7-6 NA TGTGCCAGCAGCCGCACCGGCTTCACTGGGGCCAACGTCCTGACTTTC CASSRTGFTGANVLTF
TRBJ2-3 NA TRBV7-9 NA TGTGCCAGCAGCCCCAGGGGTCCAGATACGCAGTATTTT CASSPRGPDTQYF
TRBJ2-7 once TRBV15 TRBD2 TGTGCCTCTTCGGGGACTAGGACCTACGAGCAGTACTTC CASSGTRTYEQYF
TRBJ1-2 NA TRBV19 NA TGTGCCAGTAGTCCCGCCGGAAGGGCGGGCTATGGCTACACCTTC CASSPAGRAGYGYTF
TRBJ1-5 NA TRBV7-2 NA TGTGCCAGCAGCCCAGGGGCGGATCAGCCCCAGCATTTT CASSPGADQPQHF